Listed here are 26 T cell receptor beta chains from one sample, sequenced in a study of neurological immune-mediated disorders. MiXCR, applied by TCRdb to the 5' RACE reads, yields one record per CDR3 protein. The table has 65,000 to 75,000 distinct CDR3 sequences, roughly 4.9% seen once; the top ten hold approximately 5.6%. The sequenced sample consisted of PBMCs. Receptors originate from a human donor with multiple sclerosis. The donor label of this sample is uncertain.

This clonotype has more than one count but fewer than ten. The chain uses TRBV11-2 and TRBJ1-4; TRBD1 might be the D (5 bases). Per germline, CDR1 SGHAT and CDR2 FQNNGV. This CDR3 contains 17 residues. Trimming left V 0 bases short and J 0 bases short, with 11 bases between. CDR3 nucleotide sequence: TGTGCCAGCAGCTTAGATTATGCCAGGGCAACTAATGAAAAACTGTTTTTT. It codes for CASSLDYARATNEKLFF.

This clonotype was counted at least ten times. The CDR3 region is CSAFGGFGNEKLFF. The CDR3 DNA reads TGCAGTGCCTTTGGAGGTTTCGGCAATGAAAAACTGTTTTTT. The chain couples TRBV20-1 to TRBJ1-4, with unresolved D. Trimming left V 6 bases short and J 5 bases short, with 16 bases between. From germline, CDR1 is DFQATT and CDR2 SNEGSKA (reference sequence). The CDR3 loop spans 14 amino acids.

At least ten counts were recorded for this clonotype. The chain carries TRBV30 and TRBJ1-5; D is unresolved. Germline CDR1 and CDR2: GTSNPN and SVGIG (reference sequence). V was trimmed by 2 bases and J by 4 bases, leaving 6 bases between them. The CDR3 covers 12 residues. Here the CDR3 DNA reads TGTGCCTGGAGTTCCCCTAATCAGCCCCAGCATTTT. It yields the protein CAWSSPNQPQHF.

This chain links TRBV9 with TRBJ2-1; 9 bases map to TRBD2. The J segment lost 6 bases and the V segment lost 0 bases, leaving 19 bases of the junction unmatched. The V gene's germline CDR1 is SGDLS and CDR2 YYNGEE. The CDR3 has 20 amino acids. CDR3 sequence reads: CASSVATGPGTSKHPNEQFF. CDR3 nucleotide sequence: TGTGCCAGCAGCGTAGCGACGGGTCCCGGGACTAGCAAGCATCCCAATGAGCAGTTCTTC.

In this sample, this clonotype turned up many times. The chain employs TRBV20-1 and TRBJ1-4, with TRBD1 as a possible D gene (5 bases). CDR1 and CDR2 (germline): DFQATT, SNEGSKA (reference sequence). The V and J ends lost 2 bases and 5 bases respectively, with 18 bases between them. CDR3 length: 16 residues. In DNA form, the CDR3 reads TGCAGTGCTAGATCTCGGGACCGATCCGAGAATGAAAAACTGTTTTTT. This sequence encodes CSARSRDRSENEKLFF.

This clonotype was found many times. The rearrangement uses TRBV5-1 and TRBJ2-5; the match to TRBD2 covers 9 bases. Germline lookup yields CDR1 SGHRS and CDR2 YFSETQ. This CDR3 has 17 residues. Trimming at V came to 4 bases and at J to 2 bases, leaving 12 bases not matched to a gene. CDR3 region: CASSLRLGLAGQETQYF. The CDR3 bases are TGCGCCAGCAGCCTCCGTTTGGGGCTAGCGGGGCAAGAGACCCAGTACTTC.

The V gene is TRBV18, the J gene TRBJ1-1; no reliable D call. Germline values: CDR1 KGHSH, CDR2 LQKENI. Trimming cost V 2 bases and J 3 bases, with 13 bases left between them. The CDR3 is 15 amino acids. The CDR3 reads CASSPTFDTDTEAFF. The DNA of the CDR3 is TGTGCCAGCTCACCAACCTTCGACACCGACACTGAAGCTTTCTTT.

This clonotype was recorded many times. The chain links TRBV27 to TRBJ2-3; 10 bases agree with TRBD2. J was trimmed by 2 bases and V by 4 bases; bases with no gene match: 12. The CDR3 sequence is 18 residues long. In germline, CDR1 is MNHEY, CDR2 SMNVEV (reference sequence). The CDR3 reads CASSSPSSSGGFTDTQYF. CDR3 nucleotides: TGTGCCAGCAGTTCCCCTTCGTCTAGCGGGGGATTCACAGATACGCAGTATTTT.

This clonotype was recorded at least ten times. The chain carries TRBV7-6 and TRBJ2-6; a possible D gene is TRBD2 (6 bases). In germline, CDR1 is SGHVS, CDR2 FNYEAQ. The CDR3 covers 19 residues. The germline V and J ends were trimmed by 4 bases and 4 bases, with 23 bases remaining between them. The CDR3 is CASSSPPGTLPGGANVLTF. CDR3 sequence (DNA): TGTGCCAGCAGCTCCCCTCCCGGGACTCTACCGGGAGGGGCCAACGTCCTGACTTTC.

At least ten counts were recorded for this clonotype. This sequence joins TRBV5-1 and TRBJ1-3; no firm D call. This CDR3 has 15 amino acids. V was shortened by 3 bases and J by 0 bases, with 10 bases between the two germline ends. Germline V CDR1 and CDR2: SGHRS, YFSETQ. The CDR3 DNA reads as TGCGCCAGCAGCTCGGACGCCTTCTCTGGAAACACCATATATTTT. It encodes CASSSDAFSGNTIYF. The full variable domain, in which reference TRBV5-1 and TRBJ1-3 provide the parts outside the CDR3, is KAGVTQTPRYLIKTRGQQVTLSCSPISGHRSVSWYQQTPGQGLQFLFEYFSETQRNKGNFPGRFSGRQFSNSRSEMNVSTLELGDSALYLCASSSDAFSGNTIYFGEGSWLTVV.

This clonotype showed up many times. The rearrangement links TRBV2 to TRBJ1-6; D ambiguous. V was pared by 3 bases and J by 7 bases, with 13 bases between. Germline assignment: CDR1 SNHLY and CDR2 FYNNEI. This CDR3 is built from 15 residues. CDR3 residues: CASSEAGGNNSPLHF. The CDR3 nucleotides are TGTGCCAGCAGTGAGGCAGGAGGGAACAATTCACCCCTCCACTTT.

This clonotype was seen at least ten times. V and J are TRBV7-9 and TRBJ1-5; D gene unclear. Germline V gives CDR1 SEHNR, CDR2 FQNEAQ (reference sequence). The CDR3 length is 14 residues. Trimming took off 2 bases at V and 0 bases at J, with 5 bases between the two ends. The CDR3 DNA reads TGTGCCAGCAGCTTAAGGGATAGCAATCAGCCCCAGCATTTT. Protein sequence: CASSLRDSNQPQHF.

This clonotype was recorded at least ten times. The gene calls are TRBV5-1 and TRBJ1-6; TRBD1 is a possible D gene (6 bases). Trimming took 4 bases from V and 0 from J, leaving 14 bases between them. The CDR3 runs to 17 residues. The germline gives CDR1 SGHRS, CDR2 YFSETQ. Here the CDR3 DNA reads TGCGCCAGCAGCCCCGGGACATCAAGCTCCTATAATTCACCCCTCCACTTT. It encodes CASSPGTSSSYNSPLHF. The whole variable domain, filled in from reference TRBV5-1 and TRBJ1-6, reads KAGVTQTPRYLIKTRGQQVTLSCSPISGHRSVSWYQQTPGQGLQFLFEYFSETQRNKGNFPGRFSGRQFSNSRSEMNVSTLELGDSALYLCASSPGTSSSYNSPLHFGNGTRLTVT.

This clonotype was seen a few times. V and J are TRBV18 and TRBJ1-4; D possibly corresponds to TRBD1 (5 bases). Germline V lookup: CDR1 KGHSH, CDR2 LQKENI. Trimming removed 3 bases at V and 8 bases at J, with 10 bases between. The CDR3 has 13 residues. CDR3 loop: CASSPARVEKLFF. Here the CDR3 DNA reads TGTGCCAGCTCACCGGCCAGGGTCGAAAAACTGTTTTTT. The variable domain in full, completed from reference TRBV18 and TRBJ1-4, reads NAGVMQNPRHLVRRRGQEARLRCSPMKGHSHVYWYRQLPEEGLKFMVYLQKENIIDESGMPKERFSAEFPKEGPSILRIQQVVRGDSAAYFCASSPARVEKLFFGSGTQLSVL.

This clonotype came up many times. This chain joins TRBV5-1 and TRBJ2-1, with a tentative D call TRBD2 (6 bases). The CDR3 has 16 amino acids. V lost 0 bases and J lost 1, with 11 bases in between. Per germline, CDR1 SGHRS and CDR2 YFSETQ. The chain's CDR3 is CASSLGLVSSYNEQFF. The DNA of the CDR3 is TGCGCCAGCAGCTTGGGACTAGTTAGTTCCTACAATGAGCAGTTCTTC.

The table lists this clonotype with many counts. The rearrangement uses TRBV9 and TRBJ2-2; D gene uncertain. V shed 0 bases and J shed 5 bases, with 5 bases lying between them. Germline V CDR1 and CDR2: SGDLS, YYNGEE. CDR3 size: 13 residues. Here the CDR3 reads CASSVDVTGELFF. In DNA, the CDR3 is TGTGCCAGCAGCGTAGACGTGACCGGGGAGCTGTTTTTT.

The chain recombines TRBV6-5 with TRBJ2-2, with 12 bases that match TRBD1. The CDR3 is 13 amino acids. The junction had 4 bases not matched to a gene; V was cut back by 8 bases and J by 9 bases. Germline V gene sequence: CDR1 MNHEY, CDR2 SVGAGI. DNA for the CDR3: TGTGCCAGCTGGGACAGGGGGCGCTGGGAGCTGTTTTTT. It encodes CASWDRGRWELFF.

This clonotype was observed at least ten times. This chain joins TRBV3-1 and TRBJ1-1; 7 bases agree with TRBD1. The junction had 2 bases not matched to a gene; V was cut back by 1 base and J by 3 bases. This CDR3 comprises 14 residues. The germline V gene has CDR1 LGHDT and CDR2 YNNKEL (reference sequence). The CDR3: CASSQGGTDTEAFF. The CDR3 bases are TGTGCCAGCAGCCAAGGAGGGACAGACACTGAAGCTTTCTTT.

This clonotype came up many times. The J gene is TRBJ2-7, the V gene TRBV9, with 12 bases aligning to TRBD2. V was pared by 0 bases and J by 4 bases, with 8 bases of the junction left unmatched. CDR1 is SGDLS, CDR2 YYNGEE, per germline. The CDR3 covers 17 residues. The CDR3 spells CASSVGPLAGGLYEQYF. In DNA form, the CDR3 reads TGTGCCAGCAGCGTAGGCCCCCTAGCGGGGGGGCTTTACGAGCAGTACTTC.

At least ten counts were recorded for this clonotype. The J gene is TRBJ2-7, the V gene TRBV5-6; TRBD2 aligns across 7 bases. J lost 5 bases, V lost 0 bases, and 5 bases had no gene match. The CDR3 length is 14 residues. Germline V gene data show CDR1 as SGHDT and CDR2 as YYEEEE. The CDR3: CASSLATSGDEQYF. CDR3 DNA sequence: TGTGCCAGCAGCTTGGCTACCAGCGGGGACGAGCAGTACTTC.

The chain employs TRBV5-1 and TRBJ2-2, with 8 bases lining up with TRBD2. The CDR3 contains 16 residues. Trimming at V came to 1 base and at J to 5 bases, leaving 7 bases not matched to a gene. The V gene's germline CDR1 is SGHRS and CDR2 YFSETQ. The chain's CDR3 is CASSLRTSGSTGELFF. The CDR3 coding sequence is TGCGCCAGCAGCTTGAGAACTAGCGGATCGACCGGGGAGCTGTTTTTT.

This clonotype showed up many times. The gene calls are TRBV2 and TRBJ1-2; D is possibly TRBD1 (6 bases). Between the trimmed V and J ends, which lost 4 bases and 6 bases, there was a span of 12 bases. Per the germline V gene, CDR1 is SNHLY and CDR2 is FYNNEI. There are 13 residues in the CDR3. In DNA form, the CDR3 reads TGTGCCAGCAGTGGGGGAGAGGGGGATGGCTACACCTTC. Amino acids: CASSGGEGDGYTF.

This clonotype was observed many times. The V call is TRBV15, the J call TRBJ1-2; perhaps TRBD1 as D (6 bases). CDR1 and CDR2 from the germline V gene are LNHNV and YYDKDF (reference sequence). Trimming shortened V by 1 base and J by 4 bases, and 16 bases separated the two germline ends. The CDR3 loop spans 16 amino acids. The DNA of the CDR3 is TGTGCCACCAGCAGAGCTGGCGGGTCAGGGGTCTATGGCTACACCTTC. Encoded protein: CATSRAGGSGVYGYTF.

This clonotype was found many times. This rearrangement joins TRBV5-1 to TRBJ1-2, with 10 bases lining up with TRBD1. V trimming: 2 bases; J trimming: 4 bases; junction bases outside the gene matches: 5. The CDR3 spans 15 residues. CDR1 and CDR2 from the germline V gene are SGHRS and YFSETQ. CDR3 nucleotide sequence: TGCGCCAGCAGCTTCCGGGACAGGGGAGCCTATGGCTACACCTTC. Its protein is CASSFRDRGAYGYTF.

In its sample, this clonotype was seen many times. V gene TRBV20-1 combines with J gene TRBJ2-7; 8 bases fit TRBD1. V trimming: 5 bases; J trimming: 5 bases; junction bases outside the gene matches: 5. Germline assignment: CDR1 DFQATT and CDR2 SNEGSKA (reference sequence). This CDR3 contains 12 residues. The CDR3 is CSASDRADEQYF. The DNA for the CDR3 is TGCAGTGCTTCGGACAGGGCTGACGAGCAGTACTTC.

This clonotype was counted ten times or more. The V gene is TRBV10-3, the J gene TRBJ2-1, with D possibly being TRBD2 (6 bases). The V end was cut by 7 bases, the J end by 5 bases, with 18 bases between. This CDR3 comprises 15 residues. Looked up from germline, CDR1 is ENHRY and CDR2 is SYGVKD. CDR3 residues: CAINDPGGEHNEQFF. The CDR3 DNA follows: TGTGCCATCAACGACCCCGGCGGGGAGCACAATGAGCAGTTCTTC.